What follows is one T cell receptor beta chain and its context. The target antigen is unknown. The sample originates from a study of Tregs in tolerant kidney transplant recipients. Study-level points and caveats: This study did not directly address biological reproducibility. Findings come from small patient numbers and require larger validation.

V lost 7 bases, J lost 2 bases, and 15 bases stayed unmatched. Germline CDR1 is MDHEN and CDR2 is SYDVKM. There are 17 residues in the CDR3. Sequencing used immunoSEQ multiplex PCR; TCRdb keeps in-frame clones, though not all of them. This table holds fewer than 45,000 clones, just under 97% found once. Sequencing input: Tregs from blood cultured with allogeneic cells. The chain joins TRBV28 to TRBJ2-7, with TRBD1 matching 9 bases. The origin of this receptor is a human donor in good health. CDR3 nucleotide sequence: TGTGCCAGCACCTCGCCTTCCGGGACAGGGAAAACCTACGAGCAGTACTTC. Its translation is CASTSPSGTGKTYEQYF.